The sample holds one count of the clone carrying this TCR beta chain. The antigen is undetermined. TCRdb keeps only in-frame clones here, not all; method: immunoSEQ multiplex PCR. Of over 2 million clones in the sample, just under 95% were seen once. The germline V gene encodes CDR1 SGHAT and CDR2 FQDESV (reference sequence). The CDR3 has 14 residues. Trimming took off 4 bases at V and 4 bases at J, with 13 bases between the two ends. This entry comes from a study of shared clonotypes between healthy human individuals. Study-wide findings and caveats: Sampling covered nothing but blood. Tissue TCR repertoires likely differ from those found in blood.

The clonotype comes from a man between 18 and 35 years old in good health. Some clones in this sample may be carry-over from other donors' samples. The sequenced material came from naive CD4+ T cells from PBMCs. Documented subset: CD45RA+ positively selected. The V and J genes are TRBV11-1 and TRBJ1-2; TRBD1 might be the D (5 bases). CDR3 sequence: CASSSKGSTYGYTF. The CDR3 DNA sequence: TGTGCCAGCAGCTCAAAGGGGTCTACCTATGGCTACACCTTC.